The 25 T cell receptor beta chains presented below share a single source sample, sequenced in a study of blood T cell repertoires in COVID-19. Sequencing was performed with immunoSEQ multiplex PCR; in TCRdb, only in-frame clones are kept and a portion is missing. The sample shows 350,000 to 400,000 clones, approximately 90% of them seen only once. Sequencing input: PBMCs or T cells enriched from blood (not recorded which). The receptors come from a man aged 18 to 29 who had recovered from COVID-19.

Turning to this clone: The same CDR3 also results from other DNA sequences found in this sample. V is TRBV19 and J is TRBJ1-2, with TRBD1 matching 9 bases. The ends lost 6 bases at V and 2 bases at J; junction bases unmatched: 4. Germline CDR1 and CDR2: LNHDA and SQIVND (reference sequence). CDR3 size: 14 residues. The CDR3 DNA is TGTGCCAGTAGCAAGGGACAGGGAAACTATGGCTACACCTTC. Translated: CASSKGQGNYGYTF.

This clone was counted once. This chain connects TRBV15 to TRBJ2-3, with D tentatively TRBD2 (7 bases). With 1 base removed from V and 2 bases from J, the gap between germline ends came to 13 bases. The germline CDR1 and CDR2 sequences are LNHNV and YYDKDF (reference sequence). The CDR3 length is 16 residues. The CDR3 protein is CATSRGAGALTDTQYF. CDR3 bases: TGTGCCACCAGCAGAGGGGCGGGGGCCCTCACAGATACGCAGTATTTT. Together with reference TRBV15 and TRBJ2-3, the CDR3 gives the full variable domain: DAMVIQNPRYQVTQFGKPVTLSCSQTLNHNVMYWYQQKSSQAPKLLFHYYDKDFNNEADTPDNFQSRRPNTSFCFLDIRSPGLGDTAMYLCATSRGAGALTDTQYFGPGTRLTVL.

The chain uses TRBV3-1 (or the pseudogene TRBV3-2) and TRBJ1-2; D may be TRBD1 (6 bases). In germline, CDR1 is LGHDT, CDR2 YNNKEL (reference sequence). The CDR3 length is 15 residues. The V and J ends lost 0 bases and 5 bases respectively, with 13 bases between them. CDR3 region: CASSQDSGAGYGYTF. The CDR3 DNA reads as TGTGCCAGCAGCCAAGATTCAGGGGCCGGGTATGGCTACACCTTC.

The V gene is TRBV7-2, the J gene TRBJ2-7; 8 bases match TRBD1. With 5 bases clipped from V and 1 base from J, the junction kept 4 bases outside the gene matches. The CDR3 consists of 14 residues. Germline V gene sequence: CDR1 SGHTA, CDR2 FQGNSA. As DNA, the CDR3 is TGTGCCAGCAGCGCAGACAGGGGATCCTACGAGCAGTACTTC. Its translation: CASSADRGSYEQYF.

This rearrangement joins TRBV3-1 (or the pseudogene TRBV3-2) to TRBJ2-4; 7 nucleotides align to TRBD1. V shed 4 bases, J shed 0 bases, and the junction held 9 bases outside the gene matches. The CDR3 is 17 amino acids. CDR1 LGHDT and CDR2 YNNKEL come from the germline V gene (reference sequence). Here the CDR3 reads CASSLLTGTLAKNIQYF. CDR3 DNA: TGTGCCAGCAGCCTTCTGACAGGGACCCTAGCCAAAAACATTCAGTACTTC.

The chain uses TRBV25-1 and TRBJ2-5; 8 bases align to TRBD1. Germline loops: CDR1 MGHDK, CDR2 SYGVNS. This CDR3 has 14 amino acids. Trimming removed 4 bases from V and 4 bases from J; junction bases left unmatched: 5. This CDR3 reads CASSAQGAGETQYF. The CDR3, as DNA: TGTGCCAGCAGTGCGCAGGGGGCGGGAGAGACCCAGTACTTC.

The gene calls are TRBV5-8 and TRBJ2-7; D not resolved. The CDR3 is made up of 12 amino acids. Germline-derived CDR1 and CDR2 are SGHTS and YDEGEE. Trimming cost V 3 bases and J 4 bases, with 8 bases left between them. The CDR3 DNA sequence: TGTGCCAGCAGCTCAACCCTATACGAGCAGTACTTC. This codes for CASSSTLYEQYF.

The genes are TRBV11-2 and TRBJ2-7; 12 bases match TRBD2. V lost 4 bases to trimming and J lost 5 bases; unmatched junction nucleotides: 3. Germline CDR1 reads SGHAT; CDR2 reads FQNNGV. This CDR3 contains 14 residues. The DNA of the CDR3 is TGTGCCAGCAGCTCTCGGACTAGCGGGGACGAGCAGTACTTC. Amino acids: CASSSRTSGDEQYF.

This clone was seen only a few times. J is TRBJ2-3 and V is TRBV11-2; 7 bases are shared with TRBD2. The ends lost 4 bases at V and 1 base at J; junction bases unmatched: 5. This CDR3 comprises 15 residues. Germline V CDR1 and CDR2: SGHAT, FQNNGV. The CDR3 is CASSSNGGGTDTQYF. The CDR3 DNA reads TGTGCCAGCAGCTCGAATGGGGGGGGCACAGATACGCAGTATTTT.

V is TRBV9 and J is TRBJ2-1; 8 nucleotides line up with TRBD2. Germline V gene lookup returns CDR1 SGDLS and CDR2 YYNGEE. Trimming at V came to 3 bases and at J to 10 bases, leaving 6 bases not matched to a gene. The CDR3 is made up of 13 amino acids. The CDR3 nucleotides read TGTGCCAGCAGCGATAGCGGGATCGGGGAGCAGTTCTTC. Its translation: CASSDSGIGEQFF.

In DNA, the CDR3 is TGCGCCAGCAGACAACGAGCGGGGGCCCTGAACACCGGGGAGCTGTTTTTT. Amino acids: CASRQRAGALNTGELFF. The V call is TRBV5-1, the J call TRBJ2-2, with 8 bases lining up with TRBD2. Germline values: CDR1 SGHRS, CDR2 YFSETQ. This CDR3 comprises 17 residues. J was trimmed by 1 base and V by 5 bases; bases with no gene match: 10.

The chain is built from TRBV28 and TRBJ2-1, with 11 positions matching TRBD2. Germline assignment: CDR1 MDHEN and CDR2 SYDVKM. This CDR3 spans 15 amino acids. Trimming cost V 3 bases and J 6 bases; bases outside gene matches: 4. As DNA, the CDR3 is TGTGCCAGCAGTTTCCTACTAGCGGGAGCCAATGAGCAGTTCTTC. It encodes CASSFLLAGANEQFF.

There are a few counts of this clone. This rearrangement joins TRBV7-8 to TRBJ1-2; D might be TRBD1 (5 bases). CDR1 and CDR2 (germline): SGHVS, FQNEAQ. CDR3 length: 13 amino acids. V gave up 5 bases and J gave up 2 bases, with 9 bases separating them. The CDR3 DNA reads TGTGCCAGCAGCGTACAGGAAAACTATGGCTACACCTTC. Translating gives CASSVQENYGYTF.

The chain uses TRBV7-8 and TRBJ1-5; TRBD1 is a possible D gene (5 bases). The CDR3 is 16 amino acids. Trimming stripped 2 bases from V and 0 bases from J, with 11 bases between. Germline values: CDR1 SGHVS, CDR2 FQNEAQ. DNA for the CDR3: TGTGCCAGCAGCTTACTTGGGGCCAATAGCAATCAGCCCCAGCATTTT. Its protein product is CASSLLGANSNQPQHF.

The chain carries TRBV12-3 or TRBV12-4 and TRBJ2-5; 7 nucleotides align to TRBD2. V was clipped by 2 bases and J by 5 bases; unmatched bases: 2. The CDR3 covers 13 residues. In nucleotides, the CDR3 is TGTGCCAGCAGTTTACTGGGGGGGGAGACCCAGTACTTC. It yields the protein CASSLLGGETQYF.

The CDR3: CASSLVHRSNSPLHF. In nucleotides, the CDR3 is TGTGCCAGCAGCTTAGTCCACAGGTCCAATTCACCCCTCCACTTT. This chain links TRBV7-8 with TRBJ1-6; the D gene is possibly TRBD1 (5 bases). With 1 base removed from V and 7 bases from J, the gap between germline ends came to 11 bases. This CDR3 region has 15 residues. Germline V gives CDR1 SGHVS, CDR2 FQNEAQ.

V is TRBV12-5 and J is TRBJ1-5, with D perhaps matching TRBD1 (5 bases). The V end lost 2 bases, the J end lost 3 bases, and 11 bases lay between the germline ends. This CDR3 region has 15 residues. The V gene's germline CDR1 is LGHNT and CDR2 FRNRAP. CDR3 sequence: CASGLSGANNQPQHF. CDR3 DNA sequence: TGTGCTAGTGGTTTGTCTGGGGCGAACAATCAGCCCCAGCATTTT.

The chain uses TRBV6-1 and TRBJ2-7, with 8 positions matching TRBD2. Germline lookup yields CDR1 MNHNS and CDR2 SASEGT. This CDR3 comprises 14 residues. J was trimmed by 5 bases and V by 2 bases; bases with no gene match: 5. In nucleotides, the CDR3 is TGTGCCAGCAGTGAACAGCGGGAGTACCACGAGCAGTACTTC. This codes for CASSEQREYHEQYF.

This clone has only one observation. The chain uses TRBV11-2 and TRBJ2-1; tentatively, D is TRBD1 (5 bases). Germline V gene sequence: CDR1 SGHAT, CDR2 FQNNGV. V gave up 5 bases and J gave up 13 bases, with 12 bases separating them. The CDR3 runs 11 residues. For the CDR3, the DNA is TGTGCCAGCAGCCCGCAGGGTAAACAGTTCTTC. Protein: CASSPQGKQFF.

The chain joins TRBV2 to TRBJ1-3; TRBD1 aligns across 9 bases. The germline V gene has CDR1 SNHLY and CDR2 FYNNEI. The CDR3 runs to 15 residues. The V segment lost 5 bases and the J segment 4 bases; nucleotides outside the gene matches: 6. The chain's CDR3 is CASSPDRGSGNTIYF. CDR3 sequence (DNA): TGTGCCAGCAGTCCGGACAGGGGTTCGGGAAACACCATATATTTT.

This clone was seen a single time. This rearrangement joins TRBV2 to TRBJ2-1; 8 nucleotides match TRBD2. This CDR3 has 13 residues. Trimming at V came to 10 bases and at J to 7 bases, leaving 9 bases not matched to a gene. Germline assignment: CDR1 SNHLY and CDR2 FYNNEI. CDR3 nucleotides: TGTGCCACCAACGGGAGGGGGGGGAATGAGCAGTTCTTC. Translation: CATNGRGGNEQFF.

The rearrangement links TRBV19 to TRBJ1-2, with 10 positions matching TRBD1. Germline CDR1 and CDR2: LNHDA and SQIVND (reference sequence). J was trimmed by 4 bases and V by 5 bases; bases with no gene match: 7. The CDR3 sequence is 15 residues long. The CDR3: CASSPRQGASYGYTF. The CDR3 DNA is TGTGCCAGTAGTCCCCGACAGGGGGCGAGCTATGGCTACACCTTC. Full variable domain (outside the CDR3, taken from reference TRBV19 and TRBJ1-2): DGGITQSPKYLFRKEGQNVTLSCEQNLNHDAMYWYRQDPGQGLRLIYYSQIVNDFQKGDIAEGYSVSREKKESFPLTVTSAQKNPTAFYLCASSPRQGASYGYTFGSGTRLTVV.

The J gene is TRBJ2-2, the V gene TRBV7-9, with 14 positions matching TRBD2. Germline CDR1 SEHNR, CDR2 FQNEAQ (reference sequence). The CDR3 is made up of 17 amino acids. Trimming took 0 bases from V and 4 from J; bases not matched to a gene: 1. Here the CDR3 reads CASSLAGTSGGTGELFF. The CDR3 DNA is TGTGCCAGCAGCTTAGCCGGGACTAGCGGGGGCACCGGGGAGCTGTTTTTT. The whole variable domain, remainder taken from reference TRBV7-9 and TRBJ2-2, is DTGVSQNPRHKITKRGQNVTFRCDPISEHNRLYWYRQTLGQGPEFLTYFQNEAQLEKSRLLSDRFSAERPKGSFSTLEIQRTEQGDSAMYLCASSLAGTSGGTGELFFGEGSRLTVL.

The rearrangement links TRBV11-3 to TRBJ2-3, with D unresolved. V dropped 6 bases and J dropped 1 base, with 5 bases sitting between them. From germline, CDR1 is SGHNT and CDR2 YENEEA. The CDR3 covers 12 residues. CDR3: CASSQGTDTQYF. The DNA for the CDR3 is TGTGCCAGCAGTCAGGGCACAGATACGCAGTATTTT.

On this clone: Other DNA sequences of this sample code for an identical CDR3. The gene calls are TRBV7-3 and TRBJ2-2, with D possibly TRBD2 on 5 matching bases. The CDR3 is 14 residues long. Germline CDR1 SGHTA, CDR2 FQGTGA. Trimming took off 4 bases at V and 1 base at J, with 7 bases between the two ends. The CDR3 protein is CASSSSGNTGELFF. Here the CDR3 DNA reads TGTGCCAGCAGCTCAAGCGGGAACACCGGGGAGCTGTTTTTT.